Listed below are T cell receptor beta chains from one sample, sequenced in a study of CD8 T cells in Susac syndrome. Via MiXCR, TCRdb re-called the immunoSEQ multiplex PCR reads, giving one row per CDR3 protein. The table lists 250,000 to 300,000 distinct CDR3 sequences, roughly 90% of them singletons, with about 0.17% in the top ten. Sequencing used CD8+ T cells from PBMCs. These receptor sequences come from a human donor with multiple sclerosis. Both conserved end residues are part of each CDR3. The order of the fields is J gene, V gene, D gene, CDR3 protein. A D gene is named only where the DNA matches it firmly.

j_gene: TRBJ2-1; v_gene: TRBV28; d_gene: -; CDR3aa: CASSSPGDNEQFF
j_gene: TRBJ2-1; v_gene: TRBV7-6; d_gene: -; CDR3aa: CASSLGLAPWDEQFF
j_gene: TRBJ2-1; v_gene: TRBV9; d_gene: TRBD2; CDR3aa: CASSASGTFYNEQFF
j_gene: TRBJ2-7; v_gene: TRBV5-4; d_gene: TRBD2; CDR3aa: CAGTSGPRYEQYF
j_gene: TRBJ2-5; v_gene: TRBV7-9; d_gene: -; CDR3aa: CASGTILQETQYF
j_gene: TRBJ1-3; v_gene: TRBV28; d_gene: -; CDR3aa: CASSVTVANTIYF
j_gene: TRBJ2-7; v_gene: TRBV20-1; d_gene: TRBD1; CDR3aa: CSAGPGQGRPAAYEQYF
j_gene: TRBJ2-7; v_gene: TRBV19; d_gene: -; CDR3aa: CASSNGGRAYEQYF
j_gene: TRBJ2-7; v_gene: TRBV27; d_gene: TRBD1; CDR3aa: CASSLQQGASYEQYF
j_gene: TRBJ1-3; v_gene: TRBV20-1; d_gene: -; CDR3aa: CSATPTPAISGNTIYF
j_gene: TRBJ2-2; v_gene: TRBV27; d_gene: -; CDR3aa: CASSLLGGGELFF
j_gene: TRBJ2-5; v_gene: TRBV2; d_gene: -; CDR3aa: CASRGRGGQETQYF
j_gene: TRBJ1-2; v_gene: TRBV13; d_gene: -; CDR3aa: CASSTTGTGHGYTF
j_gene: TRBJ2-1; v_gene: TRBV12-3/TRBV12-4; d_gene: -; CDR3aa: CASKGNNEQFF
j_gene: TRBJ2-2; v_gene: TRBV5-1; d_gene: TRBD1; CDR3aa: CASLDRGSTGELFF
j_gene: TRBJ1-5; v_gene: TRBV5-6; d_gene: -; CDR3aa: CASSFLGDVNQPQHF
j_gene: TRBJ2-3; v_gene: TRBV11-1; d_gene: -; CDR3aa: CASSLYPPSVADTQYF
j_gene: TRBJ2-1; v_gene: TRBV27; d_gene: -; CDR3aa: CASSLFGRSSYNEQFF
j_gene: TRBJ2-7; v_gene: TRBV14; d_gene: TRBD1; CDR3aa: CASSRARSGGYEQYF
j_gene: TRBJ1-5; v_gene: TRBV3-1; d_gene: -; CDR3aa: CASSHAVNQPQHF
j_gene: TRBJ2-7; v_gene: TRBV7-9; d_gene: -; CDR3aa: CASSPQTGTGEQYF
j_gene: TRBJ2-2; v_gene: TRBV27; d_gene: -; CDR3aa: CASSLLGGTGELFF
j_gene: TRBJ2-1; v_gene: TRBV30; d_gene: TRBD1; CDR3aa: CAWRGPGQWIF
j_gene: TRBJ2-1; v_gene: TRBV12-3/TRBV12-4; d_gene: TRBD2; CDR3aa: CASSHLAGGPRNEQFF
j_gene: TRBJ2-5; v_gene: TRBV28; d_gene: TRBD1; CDR3aa: CASSLLGQGGQETQYF
j_gene: TRBJ2-5; v_gene: TRBV7-2; d_gene: -; CDR3aa: CGTEIQETQYF
j_gene: TRBJ1-3; v_gene: TRBV7-3; d_gene: TRBD1; CDR3aa: CASSFTTGDVGVSGNTIYF
j_gene: TRBJ2-3; v_gene: TRBV7-8; d_gene: -; CDR3aa: CASSPKGTDTQYF
j_gene: TRBJ2-7; v_gene: TRBV20-1; d_gene: TRBD2; CDR3aa: CSARTSGGLWNEQYF
j_gene: TRBJ2-1; v_gene: TRBV9; d_gene: -; CDR3aa: CASSVGDSGNEQFF
j_gene: TRBJ2-5; v_gene: TRBV9; d_gene: TRBD2; CDR3aa: CASSTRLAGAESRETQYF
j_gene: TRBJ2-1; v_gene: TRBV19; d_gene: -; CDR3aa: CASSSVTYNEQFF
j_gene: TRBJ2-5; v_gene: TRBV27; d_gene: -; CDR3aa: CASSLGPQQTQYF
j_gene: TRBJ1-1; v_gene: TRBV6-2/TRBV6-3; d_gene: -; CDR3aa: CASSPRAGHTEAFF
j_gene: TRBJ2-7; v_gene: TRBV6-5; d_gene: -; CDR3aa: CASSYSTPSSYEQYF
j_gene: TRBJ2-1; v_gene: TRBV27; d_gene: -; CDR3aa: CASSIIAFGSYNEQFF
j_gene: TRBJ2-1; v_gene: TRBV4-3; d_gene: TRBD2; CDR3aa: CASSQDEWAGVYNEQFF
j_gene: TRBJ2-1; v_gene: TRBV12-3/TRBV12-4; d_gene: TRBD1; CDR3aa: CASSLAFLAGGPEEFF
j_gene: TRBJ1-5; v_gene: TRBV9; d_gene: TRBD1; CDR3aa: CASSETGARVQPQHF
j_gene: TRBJ2-2; v_gene: TRBV4-1; d_gene: -; CDR3aa: CASSQTPPPLNTGELFF
j_gene: TRBJ1-4; v_gene: TRBV7-9; d_gene: TRBD1; CDR3aa: CASSTGGLTNEKLFF
j_gene: TRBJ2-7; v_gene: TRBV29-1; d_gene: -; CDR3aa: CSVEDSFEQYF